The rows below give T cell receptor beta chains drawn from one sample of a study of PD-1 blockade in classical Hodgkin lymphoma. Method: immunoSEQ multiplex PCR; TCRdb's copy keeps in-frame clones and lacks some. The sample holds fewer than 35,000 clones, 85% to 90% seen once. Sequencing was performed on CD4+ T cells from blood, taken before the fourth cycle of nivolumab. These receptor sequences come from a human donor with classical Hodgkin lymphoma. The CDR3 runs from the conserved cysteine through the conserved F or W. A D gene is named only where the DNA matches it firmly. Size tells how often a clone was seen (once, few, many) or the class of an expanded clone, and some rows leave it out.

>NA|TRBJ1-2|15|TRBV18|NA
CASSPLSGVTDGYTF
TGTGCCAGCTCACCACTTTCTGGCGTTACTGATGGCTACACCTTC
>NA|TRBJ2-1|15|TRBV18|NA
CASSPPPTWVNEQFF
TGTGCCAGCTCACCACCCCCGACATGGGTCAATGAGCAGTTCTTC
>TRBD2|TRBJ2-3|17|TRBV28|NA
CASSSLHSGGSSDTQYF
TGTGCCAGCAGTTCACTTCATAGCGGGGGGTCATCAGATACGCAGTATTTT
>NA|TRBJ1-6|16|TRBV27|NA
CASRQGSSLTDSPLHF
TGTGCCAGCAGGCAGGGTTCGTCTTTAACGGATTCACCCCTCCACTTT
>TRBD2|TRBJ2-3|19|TRBV5-1|NA
CASSSRPATSGGTTDTQYF
TGCGCCAGCAGCTCCCGACCTGCGACTAGCGGGGGAACCACAGATACGCAGTATTTT
>NA|TRBJ1-5|17|TRBV5-1|NA
CASSLGPGDPSNQPQHF
TGCGCCAGCAGCTTGGGGCCAGGGGACCCTAGCAATCAGCCCCAGCATTTT
>NA|TRBJ2-6|18|TRBV9|once
CASSGSSTPGAGANVLTF
TGTGCCAGCAGCGGGTCGAGCACACCAGGGGCGGGGGCCAACGTCCTGACTTTC
>TRBD2|TRBJ2-5|15|TRBV9|NA
CASSVGTSGKETQYF
TGTGCCAGCAGTGTCGGGACTAGCGGGAAAGAGACCCAGTACTTC
>NA|TRBJ2-3|13|TRBV28|NA
CASSAVLGDTQYF
TGTGCCAGCAGTGCTGTCCTTGGAGATACGCAGTATTTT
>TRBD2|TRBJ2-1|15|TRBV11-2|NA
CASSLERERGNEQFF
TGTGCCAGCAGCTTAGAGCGGGAGCGAGGCAATGAGCAGTTCTTC
>TRBD1|TRBJ2-2|16|TRBV7-3|NA
CASSLLTGGGTGELFF
TGTGCCAGCAGCCTCTTGACAGGGGGCGGCACCGGGGAGCTGTTTTTT
>NA|TRBJ2-5|12|TRBV7-8|NA
CASSRRAETQYF
TGTGCCAGCAGTCGCAGAGCAGAGACCCAGTACTTC
>NA|TRBJ1-2|14|TRBV4-1|NA
CASSQARGGYGYTF
TGCGCCAGCAGCCAAGCTAGGGGCGGCTATGGCTACACCTTC
>NA|TRBJ2-7|15|TRBV12-2|NA
CASRAQGAHPYEQYF
TGTGCAAGTCGAGCCCAGGGGGCCCACCCCTACGAGCAGTACTTC
>TRBD2|TRBJ2-7|15|TRBV28|NA
CASRFAGGPGYEQYF
TGTGCCAGCAGGTTCGCGGGGGGGCCTGGCTACGAGCAGTACTTC
>NA|TRBJ2-3|15|TRBV4-1|once
CASSQVMSSTDTQYF
TGCGCCAGCAGCCAAGTCATGTCCAGCACAGATACGCAGTATTTT
>TRBD1|TRBJ2-6|18|TRBV4-2|once
CASSPSPGTGSGANVLTF
TGTGCCAGCAGCCCGAGTCCCGGGACAGGGTCTGGGGCCAACGTCCTGACTTTC
>NA|TRBJ1-2|10|TRBV5-8|NA
CASSPRGYTF
TGTGCCAGCAGCCCACGGGGCTACACCTTC
>NA|TRBJ2-1|15|TRBV30|NA
CAWRSSVSRSNEQFF
TGTGCCTGGAGGAGCAGCGTCTCCAGGAGCAATGAGCAGTTCTTC
>NA|TRBJ1-5|14|TRBV19|NA
CASSIKGQNQPQHF
TGTGCCAGTAGTATTAAGGGCCAGAATCAGCCCCAGCATTTT
>NA|TRBJ1-5|14|TRBV28|NA
CASSKWDLNQPQHF
TGTGCCAGCAGTAAGTGGGACCTCAATCAGCCCCAGCATTTT
>NA|TRBJ1-4|13|TRBV5-1|NA
CASRPSKNEKLFF
TGCGCCAGCAGACCTAGTAAGAATGAAAAACTGTTTTTT
>NA|TRBJ2-1|19|TRBV13|once
CASSFSGDYGRHSYNEQFF
TGTGCCAGCAGCTTTTCTGGAGATTATGGGAGACACTCCTACAATGAGCAGTTCTTC
>TRBD1|TRBJ2-4|14|TRBV6-4|NA
CASRGDRERNIQYF
TGTGCCAGCAGGGGGGACAGGGAGAGAAACATTCAGTACTTC
>TRBD2|TRBJ2-3|14|TRBV6-5|once
CASRESGIGHTQYF
TGTGCCAGCAGGGAGAGCGGGATAGGACATACGCAGTATTTT
>NA|TRBJ2-4|15|TRBV7-2|once
CASSHSGLAKNIQYF
TGTGCCAGCAGCCATTCAGGGTTAGCCAAAAACATTCAGTACTTC
>TRBD2|TRBJ2-1|17|TRBV5-4|NA
CASSKGTSGSIYNEQFF
TGTGCCAGCAGCAAGGGGACTAGCGGGAGTATCTACAATGAGCAGTTCTTC
>TRBD2|TRBJ2-7|14|TRBV7-7|NA
CASSPAGAVYEQYF
TGTGCCAGCAGCCCGGCGGGAGCGGTCTACGAGCAGTACTTC